The entry below describes one T cell receptor beta chain. Method: immunoSEQ multiplex PCR; TCRdb's copy keeps in-frame clones and lacks some. The top ten hold 8.4% of the sample, which has about 170,000 clones, about four fifths seen once. The CDR3 is made up of 14 amino acids. V was clipped by 4 bases and J by 1 base, with 10 bases between them. Germline V gene lookup returns CDR1 MNHNY and CDR2 SVGAGI (reference sequence). This specimen comes from a study of blood T cell repertoires in COVID-19. Study as a whole: Some COVID-19 samples were acute and others convalescent; all came from the United States, Italy and Spain. T cells, B-cell-depleted T cells, or PBMCs supplied cDNA or gDNA.

The TCR was taken from a woman aged 70-85 years with acute or convalescent COVID-19. The source material was peripheral blood. The chain couples TRBV6-6 to TRBJ1-1; D call uncertain. CDR3 amino acids: CASSFDIPNTEAFF. The CDR3 DNA sequence: TGTGCCAGCAGTTTTGACATACCGAACACTGAAGCTTTCTTT.